The next 19 T cell receptor beta chains were all read from a single sample in a study of blood T cell repertoires in COVID-19. Sequenced by immunoSEQ multiplex PCR; TCRdb stores in-frame clones only, minus some. The sample has about 250,000 clones; approximately 85% are singletons. The sequenced sample consisted of peripheral blood. Every receptor here comes from a human donor with COVID-19, enrolled during active disease. The donor label of this sample is uncertain.

The chain has TRBV10-3 and TRBJ2-3; 13 bases align to TRBD2. The germline gives CDR1 ENHRY, CDR2 SYGVKD. V shed 3 bases and J 2 bases; nucleotides not matched to a gene: 8. This CDR3 has 18 residues. CDR3 DNA sequence: TGTGCCATCAGTGACCGGACTAGCGGGAGCCTTTTCACAGATACGCAGTATTTT. Translation gives CAISDRTSGSLFTDTQYF.

The rearrangement joins TRBV2 to TRBJ1-1; D call uncertain. V was clipped by 0 bases and J by 2 bases, with 13 bases between them. Germline V lookup: CDR1 SNHLY, CDR2 FYNNEI. CDR3 length: 16 amino acids. DNA for the CDR3: TGTGCCAGCAGTGAAGCCGAGGGCAGGAGAAACACTGAAGCTTTCTTT. It is translated as CASSEAEGRRNTEAFF.

This rearrangement joins TRBV5-5 to TRBJ1-2; 9 positions match TRBD1. The CDR3 sequence is 16 residues long. The ends lost 3 bases at V and 7 bases at J; junction bases unmatched: 13. Per the germline V gene, CDR1 is SGHKS and CDR2 is YYEKEE (reference sequence). The DNA for the CDR3 is TGTGCCAGCAGCTCTTCCCGACAGGGGGAGGCTGGTGGCTACACCTTC. As protein: CASSSSRQGEAGGYTF.

This chain joins TRBV6-5 and TRBJ1-6; 7 bases are a match to TRBD1. CDR1 and CDR2 (germline): MNHEY, SVGAGI. V trimming: 2 bases; J trimming: 13 bases; junction bases outside the gene matches: 11. CDR3 length equals 15 residues. This CDR3 is CASSYVGQVGAPLHF. CDR3 nucleotide sequence: TGTGCCAGCAGTTACGTCGGACAGGTTGGGGCCCCCCTCCACTTT.

The rearrangement joins TRBV7-2 to TRBJ2-2, with 14 bases fitting TRBD2. Trimming took 5 bases from V and 3 from J; bases not matched to a gene: 8. The germline gives CDR1 SGHTA, CDR2 FQGNSA. This CDR3 spans 18 amino acids. This CDR3 is CASSDRLAGGLYTGELFF. The DNA for the CDR3 is TGTGCCAGCAGCGATCGACTAGCGGGAGGGTTATACACCGGGGAGCTGTTTTTT.

The rearrangement uses TRBV18 and TRBJ1-1; D perhaps matches TRBD1 (5 bases). Trimming cost V 2 bases and J 11 bases, with 18 bases left between them. CDR1 and CDR2 (germline): KGHSH, LQKENI. The CDR3 runs to 14 residues. This CDR3 reads CASSPGGGVGEAFF. As DNA, the CDR3 is TGTGCCAGCTCACCAGGGGGAGGAGTCGGGGAGGCTTTCTTT.

This clone has a single count. This sequence joins TRBV6-6 and TRBJ2-1, with 7 bases lining up with TRBD2. Germline CDR1 MNHNY, CDR2 SVGAGI (reference sequence). After removal of 0 bases from V and 9 bases from J, the junction contained 5 bases not matched to a gene. The CDR3 length is 14 residues. In nucleotides, the CDR3 is TGTGCCAGCAGTTACTCCGGGACTACAAGTGAGCAGTTCTTC. It specifies CASSYSGTTSEQFF.

The chain recombines TRBV5-5 with TRBJ2-2; maybe TRBD1 (5 bases). V was trimmed by 0 bases and J by 1 base, leaving 10 bases between them. Germline V CDR1 and CDR2: SGHKS, YYEKEE (reference sequence). The CDR3 has 16 residues. DNA of the CDR3: TGTGCCAGCAGCTTGGTTGGCGGACAGAACACCGGGGAGCTGTTTTTT. This translates into CASSLVGGQNTGELFF.

The V and J genes are TRBV27 and TRBJ2-7; D is possibly TRBD2 (6 bases). The CDR3 runs 13 residues. Germline values: CDR1 MNHEY, CDR2 SMNVEV (reference sequence). V dropped 2 bases and J dropped 1 base, with 6 bases sitting between them. CDR3 coding DNA: TGTGCCAGCAGTTTAGCGGGGTCCTACGAGCAGTACTTC. The encoded protein is CASSLAGSYEQYF.

The rearrangement uses TRBV4-3 and TRBJ1-2; 8 nucleotides align to TRBD1. The germline V gene has CDR1 LGHNA and CDR2 YSLEER. This CDR3 region has 14 residues. J gave up 2 bases and V 4 bases, and 3 bases lay outside the gene matches. CDR3 sequence (DNA): TGCGCCAGCAGCCTTGACAGGGGAAACTATGGCTACACCTTC. This codes for CASSLDRGNYGYTF.

V gene TRBV7-2 combines with J gene TRBJ1-3; D gene ambiguous. Germline CDR1 SGHTA, CDR2 FQGNSA. The CDR3 loop spans 15 amino acids. The germline V and J ends were trimmed by 1 base and 2 bases, with 9 bases remaining between them. This CDR3 is CASSLETAPGNTIYF. Written as DNA, the CDR3 is TGTGCCAGCAGCTTAGAAACAGCCCCTGGAAACACCATATATTTT.

J is TRBJ1-5 and V is TRBV11-2, with D possibly TRBD1 on 5 matching bases. Germline CDR1 is SGHAT and CDR2 is FQNNGV. Trimming pared 3 bases from V and 0 bases from J, leaving 6 bases between. The CDR3 length is 14 residues. As DNA, the CDR3 is TGTGCCAGCAGCTTGACAGATAGCAATCAGCCCCAGCATTTT. Protein: CASSLTDSNQPQHF. Together with reference TRBV11-2 and TRBJ1-5, the CDR3 gives the full variable domain: EAGVAQSPRYKIIEKRQSVAFWCNPISGHATLYWYQQILGQGPKLLIQFQNNGVVDDSQLPKDRFSAERLKGVDSTLKIQPAKLEDSAVYLCASSLTDSNQPQHFGDGTRLSIL.

The chain links TRBV6-5 to TRBJ1-1; 7 nucleotides agree with TRBD1. Germline lookup yields CDR1 MNHEY and CDR2 SVGAGI. V lost 5 bases to trimming and J lost 2 bases; unmatched junction nucleotides: 8. This CDR3 has 15 amino acids. The CDR3 reads CASSKPGQSNTEAFF. The DNA for the CDR3 is TGTGCCAGCAGTAAACCGGGACAGTCTAACACTGAAGCTTTCTTT.

The J gene is TRBJ2-3, the V gene TRBV6-2 or TRBV6-3, with D possibly being TRBD2 (6 bases). CDR1 is MNHEY and CDR2 is SVGEGT in the germline V gene. Trimming shortened V by 0 bases and J by 3 bases, and 19 bases separated the two germline ends. This CDR3 spans 18 amino acids. The CDR3 region has the DNA TGTGCCAGCAGTTACTCGACAGTGTGGGAGGTTGATACAGATACGCAGTATTTT. The encoded protein is CASSYSTVWEVDTDTQYF.

CDR3 protein: CASSSQAGPGTDTQYF. In DNA form, the CDR3 reads TGTGCCAGCAGCTCGCAAGCGGGACCTGGCACAGATACGCAGTATTTT. The chain joins TRBV7-2 to TRBJ2-3, with TRBD2 identical over 7 bases. Trimming removed 4 bases from V and 1 base from J; junction bases left unmatched: 8. In germline, CDR1 is SGHTA, CDR2 FQGNSA. The CDR3 covers 16 residues.

This clone was detected only once. The chain recombines TRBV10-3 with TRBJ2-7, with a tentative D call TRBD1 (5 bases). CDR1 ENHRY and CDR2 SYGVKD come from the germline V gene. V was clipped by 10 bases and J by 2 bases, with 12 bases between them. This CDR3 region has 12 residues. CDR3 DNA: TGTGCCACCACAGACAGACCCTACGAGCAGTACTTC. Encoded protein: CATTDRPYEQYF.

The chain joins TRBV7-8 to TRBJ2-3, with 10 bases aligning to TRBD2. The germline gives CDR1 SGHVS, CDR2 FQNEAQ. The J segment lost 6 bases and the V segment lost 2 bases, leaving 5 bases of the junction unmatched. The CDR3 has 15 amino acids. Written as DNA, the CDR3 is TGTGCCAGCAGCTTAAGCGGGAGGGCTGTTGATACGCAGTATTTT. It yields the protein CASSLSGRAVDTQYF.

The V and J genes are TRBV28 and TRBJ2-4, with 11 bases matching TRBD1. CDR3 length equals 17 residues. J gave up 4 bases and V 5 bases, and 10 bases lay outside the gene matches. Per germline, CDR1 MDHEN and CDR2 SYDVKM. This CDR3 is CASSPWGQGVRKNIQYF. CDR3 coding DNA: TGTGCCAGCAGTCCATGGGGACAGGGGGTTAGAAAAAACATTCAGTACTTC.

This chain connects TRBV6-5 to TRBJ1-4; D gene ambiguous. CDR3 length: 15 residues. Trimming pared 10 bases from V and 0 bases from J, leaving 15 bases between. The germline V gene encodes CDR1 MNHEY and CDR2 SVGAGI. For the CDR3, the DNA is TGTGCCACCAGCGGAGGGCTTGCAACTAATGAAAAACTGTTTTTT. It translates to CATSGGLATNEKLFF.